The 15 T cell receptor beta chains presented below share a single source sample, sequenced in a study of T cells in Graves' hyperthyroidism and ophthalmopathy. The CDR3 regions of TCR beta were amplified from RNA transcripts. A set of HTBI primers served as the primers for a first-round RT-PCR of the TCR CDR3. TCRdb re-derived calls from the multiplex PCR reads in MiXCR, one entry per CDR3 protein. The sample holds under 750,000 distinct CDR3 sequences, 15% to 20% seen once. The specimen was blood. These receptors were collected from a woman in her 50s with Graves' hyperthyroidism that later progressed to Graves' ophthalmopathy.

This clonotype was found a few times. This chain connects TRBV4-1 to TRBJ1-5; D is ambiguous. Germline values: CDR1 MGHRA, CDR2 YSYEKL. V lost 1 base and J 6 bases, leaving 7 bases between the germline ends. The CDR3 is 13 amino acids. The DNA for the CDR3 is TGCGCCAGCAGCCAAGTAGTGGGTCAGCCCCAGCATTTT. Its translation: CASSQVVGQPQHF.

This clonotype was observed many times. The CDR3 bases are TGTGCCAGCACCCTTTTTATTGGGGGGTATGGCTACACCTTC. Translation gives CASTLFIGGYGYTF. This sequence joins TRBV12-3 or TRBV12-4 and TRBJ1-2; possible D gene TRBD1, 5 bases. The CDR3 extends over 14 amino acids. V lost 7 bases and J lost 5, with 17 bases in between.

The chain uses TRBV6-5 and TRBJ2-2; 7 bases match TRBD2. CDR1 is MNHEY, CDR2 SVGAGI, per germline. Trimming at V came to 4 bases and at J to 6 bases, leaving 5 bases not matched to a gene. This CDR3 is built from 14 residues. Written as DNA, the CDR3 is TGTGCCAGCAGTTCAACGACTAGCTCCGGGGAGCTGTTTTTT. This translates into CASSSTTSSGELFF.

V usage is TRBV6-2 or TRBV6-3 and J usage is TRBJ1-2, with D maybe TRBD1 (5 bases). V lost 6 bases and J 2 bases, leaving 7 bases between the germline ends. Per germline, CDR1 MNHEY and CDR2 SVGEGT. This CDR3 is 12 amino acids long. The DNA for the CDR3 is TGTGCCAGCAGGGGGGACAACTATGGCTACACCTTC. Translation gives CASRGDNYGYTF.

This chain uses TRBV3-1 with TRBJ2-7; 12 bases fit TRBD1. This CDR3 spans 17 amino acids. The junction had 9 bases not matched to a gene; V was cut back by 5 bases and J by 1 base. The V gene's germline CDR1 is LGHDT and CDR2 YNNKEL (reference sequence). Here the CDR3 DNA reads TGTGCCAGCAGCTCCAGGGACAGGGGGCTCCTTTCCTACGAGCAGTACTTC. Protein: CASSSRDRGLLSYEQYF.

In its sample, this clonotype was seen a few times. This chain uses TRBV5-1 with TRBJ1-2; 7 bases fit TRBD1. Losses at the gene ends were 4 bases for V and 3 bases for J; bases not matched to a gene: 9. Germline CDR1 SGHRS, CDR2 YFSETQ. This CDR3 spans 15 amino acids. DNA of the CDR3: TGCGCCAGCAGCCCCCCATCAGGGGGGGACTATGGCTACACCTTC. It translates to CASSPPSGGDYGYTF.

V gene TRBV20-1 combines with J gene TRBJ1-5, with TRBD1 as a possible D gene (5 bases). This CDR3 spans 15 amino acids. Deletions cut 3 bases from V and 0 bases from J, with 12 bases between. Germline CDR1 reads DFQATT; CDR2 reads SNEGSKA (reference sequence). In DNA, the CDR3 is TGCAGTGCTAGTTCCGGGACTCATAGCAATCAGCCCCAGCATTTT. Its translation: CSASSGTHSNQPQHF.

V is TRBV6-1 and J is TRBJ1-6; D is unclear. Trimming removed 7 bases at V and 1 base at J, with 11 bases between. This CDR3 is 15 amino acids long. Germline V gene sequence: CDR1 MNHNS, CDR2 SASEGT. The CDR3 region is CASTRGLSYNSPLHF. The CDR3 DNA reads TGTGCCAGCACAAGAGGGTTATCCTATAATTCACCCCTCCACTTT.

This clonotype was detected a few times. J is TRBJ2-1 and V is TRBV12-3 or TRBV12-4, with 11 positions matching TRBD2. There are 15 residues in the CDR3. Unmatched junction bases numbered 4, after V lost 4 bases and J lost 5 bases. Here the CDR3 reads CASSSRLAGNNEQFF. The CDR3 DNA reads as TGTGCCAGCAGTTCTCGACTAGCGGGGAACAATGAGCAGTTCTTC.

This clonotype was detected a few times. The V and J genes are TRBV20-1 and TRBJ2-7; possible D gene TRBD1, 6 bases. Germline V gene lookup returns CDR1 DFQATT and CDR2 SNEGSKA (reference sequence). V lost 1 base and J 6 bases, leaving 13 bases between the germline ends. The CDR3 consists of 13 residues. CDR3 nucleotides: TGCAGTGCTAGAGGATCAGGGGATACCGAGCAGTACTTC. This codes for CSARGSGDTEQYF.

Note on this clonotype: A read error may be the cause here, since a much bigger clone is one base away. The chain couples TRBV10-3 to TRBJ2-3; 10 nucleotides agree with TRBD2. Germline CDR1 and CDR2: ENHRY and SYGVKD. The CDR3 runs 15 residues. V lost 6 bases to trimming and J lost 2 bases; unmatched junction nucleotides: 5. The CDR3 loop is CAIRTSGEITDTQYF. The CDR3 region has the DNA TGTGCCATCAGAACTAGCGGGGAGATCACAGATACGCAGTATTTT.

At least ten counts were recorded for this clonotype. The chain combines TRBV20-1 with TRBJ2-5; 10 bases agree with TRBD1. CDR3 size: 16 residues. The germline V gene encodes CDR1 DFQATT and CDR2 SNEGSKA (reference sequence). With 2 bases clipped from V and 3 bases from J, the junction kept 9 bases outside the gene matches. CDR3 sequence (DNA): TGCAGTGCTAGAACCGACAGGGGGCTTTTTGAAGAGACCCAGTACTTC. Its protein product is CSARTDRGLFEETQYF.

This clonotype has just a few counts. The chain employs TRBV6-2 or TRBV6-3 and TRBJ1-5; no reliable D call. The CDR3 has 16 residues. V lost 2 bases and J 4 bases, leaving 15 bases between the germline ends. The germline gives CDR1 MNHEY, CDR2 SVGEGT. CDR3 in DNA: TGTGCCAGCAGTTACCATAAGGATGAGGATAATCAGCCCCAGCATTTT. Translation: CASSYHKDEDNQPQHF.

This clonotype appeared many times. The chain employs TRBV24-1 and TRBJ1-2; 9 positions match TRBD1. The germline gives CDR1 KGHDR, CDR2 SFDVKD. The CDR3 spans 15 residues. V shed 3 bases, J shed 5 bases, and the junction held 6 bases outside the gene matches. CDR3 coding DNA: TGTGCCACCAGTGATGAGACAGGGGGAGGATATGGCTACACCTTC. As protein: CATSDETGGGYGYTF.

This clonotype was seen at least ten times. The chain is built from TRBV7-2 and TRBJ2-5, with 7 bases fitting TRBD2. Germline V gene sequence: CDR1 SGHTA, CDR2 FQGNSA. This CDR3 has 14 amino acids. With V trimmed by 2 bases and J by 2 bases, 2 bases remained unmatched. The CDR3 bases are TGTGCCAGCAGCTTAATGCGGGGGCAAGAGACCCAGTACTTC. Translated: CASSLMRGQETQYF.